This entry is about one T cell receptor beta chain. This entry comes from a study of blood T cell repertoires in COVID-19. Across the whole study: The United States, Italy and Spain provided the acute and convalescent COVID-19 samples.

Germline V gene lookup returns CDR1 LNHDA and CDR2 SQIVND (reference sequence). This CDR3 has 14 amino acids. V lost 4 bases to trimming and J lost 3 bases; unmatched junction nucleotides: 5. Sequenced by immunoSEQ multiplex PCR; TCRdb stores in-frame clones only, minus some. Of around 420,000 clones in the sample, 88% are singletons; the top ten hold roughly 1.9%. The sample was PBMCs or T cells enriched from blood (not recorded which). V gene TRBV19 combines with J gene TRBJ2-7; 8 bases fit TRBD1. The clonotype was recovered from a middle-aged woman with acute COVID-19. Here the CDR3 DNA reads TGTGCCAGTAGTAGGGGACAGGATCTCTACGAGCAGTACTTC. This sequence encodes CASSRGQDLYEQYF.